These 17 T cell receptor beta chains were sequenced from one sample in a study of cytomegalovirus exposure and HLA in healthy donors. Vbeta (60) and Jbeta (13) primers were used in the PCR. Produced via immunoSEQ multiplex PCR; TCRdb's table is partial and in-frame only. The table lists around 150,000 clones, roughly 80% of them singletons. The sequenced material came from PBMCs. The receptors originated from a middle-aged man in good health and CMV-seropositive.

The table lists this clone with a count of one. J is TRBJ2-5 and V is TRBV7-3, with 8 bases matching TRBD1. J was trimmed by 3 bases and V by 5 bases; bases with no gene match: 2. CDR3 length: 13 residues. Germline CDR1 reads SGHTA; CDR2 reads FQGTGA. The CDR3 is CASSPTGEETQYF. The CDR3 DNA reads TGTGCCAGCAGCCCGACAGGGGAAGAGACCCAGTACTTC. Variable domain in full (rest from reference TRBV7-3 and TRBJ2-5): GAGVSQTPSNKVTEKGKYVELRCDPISGHTALYWYRQSLGQGPEFLIYFQGTGAADDSGLPNDRFFAVRPEGSVSTLKIQRTERGDSAVYLCASSPTGEETQYFGPGTRLLVL.

The J gene is TRBJ1-4, the V gene TRBV9; TRBD1 aligns across 10 bases. CDR3 length equals 16 residues. The germline V gene encodes CDR1 SGDLS and CDR2 YYNGEE. After removal of 4 bases from V and 7 bases from J, the junction contained 10 bases not matched to a gene. The CDR3 spells CASSPGTGDLTEKLFF. CDR3 sequence (DNA): TGTGCCAGCAGCCCCGGGACAGGGGACTTAACTGAAAAACTGTTTTTT.

The chain has TRBV27 and TRBJ2-7, with D possibly being TRBD1 (6 bases). Trimming stripped 11 bases from V and 0 bases from J, with 17 bases between. Germline V gene lookup returns CDR1 MNHEY and CDR2 SMNVEV (reference sequence). The CDR3 runs 14 residues. CDR3 nucleotide sequence: TGTGCCCTCTACCTGGGGACAAACTCCTACGAGCAGTACTTC. It codes for CALYLGTNSYEQYF.

The chain combines TRBV7-3 with TRBJ1-1; D remains unclear. The CDR3 loop spans 13 amino acids. CDR1 and CDR2 (germline): SGHTA, FQGTGA. Trimming removed 4 bases at V and 1 base at J, with 7 bases between. The CDR3 DNA reads as TGTGCCAGCAGCTCGAACAAGAACACTGAAGCTTTCTTT. Its protein is CASSSNKNTEAFF.

This clone has more than one count but fewer than ten. The gene calls are TRBV7-3 and TRBJ2-7, with D possibly matching TRBD2 (7 bases). The CDR3 length is 14 residues. Germline V gene sequence: CDR1 SGHTA, CDR2 FQGTGA. With 2 bases removed from V and 4 bases from J, the gap between germline ends came to 12 bases. The CDR3 sequence: CASSLGGAGYEQYF. The CDR3 region has the DNA TGTGCCAGCAGCTTAGGGGGGGCAGGGTACGAGCAGTACTTC.

The chain uses TRBV25-1 and TRBJ2-3; D is ambiguous. Germline assignment: CDR1 MGHDK and CDR2 SYGVNS. Trimming stripped 3 bases from V and 1 base from J, with 14 bases between. This CDR3 contains 16 residues. The CDR3 loop reads CASSDRVGSRTDTQYF. CDR3 coding DNA: TGTGCCAGCAGTGATCGGGTGGGTAGTCGCACAGATACGCAGTATTTT.

This clone was seen once. A junction end diverges from the germline sequence, so it may reflect a read error. The chain uses TRBV7-9 and TRBJ1-5; a weak D match, TRBD1 (5 bases). The CDR3 runs to 15 residues. Germline CDR1 reads SEHNR; CDR2 reads FQNEAQ (reference sequence). In nucleotides, the CDR3 is TGTTCCAGCAGCTTAGCGCCAGGGAAGGACCAGCCCCAGCATTTT. Translating gives CSSSLAPGKDQPQHF.

V and J are TRBV5-1 and TRBJ2-5; 8 nucleotides match TRBD2. With V trimmed by 6 bases and J by 3 bases, 4 bases remained unmatched. The length of the CDR3 is 13 residues. Germline V gene sequence: CDR1 SGHRS, CDR2 YFSETQ. CDR3 DNA: TGCGCCAGCAATCTAGCGGGTAAAGAGACCCAGTACTTC. The encoded protein is CASNLAGKETQYF.

The V call is TRBV9, the J call TRBJ2-7; 13 bases match TRBD2. The CDR3 spans 16 residues. The ends lost 3 bases at V and 7 bases at J; junction bases unmatched: 10. The V gene's germline CDR1 is SGDLS and CDR2 YYNGEE. CDR3 nucleotide sequence: TGTGCCAGCAGCGCCCTCGGACTAGCGGGAGTAGAAGAGCAGTACTTC. This translates into CASSALGLAGVEEQYF.

The chain joins TRBV5-8 to TRBJ2-1; no reliable D call. From germline, CDR1 is SGHTS and CDR2 YDEGEE. The CDR3 spans 14 residues. V lost 1 base to trimming and J lost 9 bases, with 14 bases between them. Written as DNA, the CDR3 is TGTGCCAGCAGCTTGTCCGGGTTTGGTAGTGAGCAGTTCTTC. This gives the protein CASSLSGFGSEQFF. The variable domain in full, completed from reference TRBV5-8 and TRBJ2-1, reads EAGVTQSPTHLIKTRGQQATLRCSPISGHTSVYWYQQALGLGLQFLLWYDEGEERNRGNFPPRFSGRQFPNYSSELNVNALELEDSALYLCASSLSGFGSEQFFGPGTRLTVL.

The chain employs TRBV5-4 and TRBJ2-3; 8 nucleotides line up with TRBD2. Trimming at V came to 3 bases and at J to 4 bases, leaving 7 bases not matched to a gene. From germline, CDR1 is SGHNT and CDR2 YYREEE (reference sequence). The CDR3 runs to 15 residues. CDR3 amino acids: CASSSPGLVPDTQYF. CDR3 in DNA: TGTGCCAGCAGCTCACCGGGACTAGTGCCAGATACGCAGTATTTT.

The chain has TRBV10-3 and TRBJ2-2; D gene uncertain. The CDR3 is made up of 13 amino acids. Germline lookup yields CDR1 ENHRY and CDR2 SYGVKD. Between the trimmed V and J ends, which lost 1 base and 2 bases, there was a span of 2 bases. In DNA, the CDR3 is TGTGCCATCAGTGAGTTAAACACCGGGGAGCTGTTTTTT. Amino acid sequence: CAISELNTGELFF.

The CDR3 here is CASSSSGVSYEQYF. In DNA form, the CDR3 reads TGTGCCAGCAGCTCCAGCGGGGTCTCCTACGAGCAGTACTTC. This chain uses TRBV7-6 with TRBJ2-7, with 7 nucleotides matching TRBD2. There are 14 residues in the CDR3. The germline V gene encodes CDR1 SGHVS and CDR2 FNYEAQ. V dropped 4 bases and J dropped 0; count of bases not matched to a gene: 3.

This rearrangement joins TRBV28 to TRBJ2-1; 7 positions match TRBD2. V trimming: 5 bases; J trimming: 2 bases; junction bases outside the gene matches: 6. Per germline, CDR1 MDHEN and CDR2 SYDVKM. The CDR3 totals 15 residues. CDR3 sequence: CASSPSAGPYNEQFF. The CDR3, as DNA: TGTGCCAGCAGTCCGTCAGCGGGGCCCTACAATGAGCAGTTCTTC. Variable domain in full (rest from reference TRBV28 and TRBJ2-1): DVKVTQSSRYLVKRTGEKVFLECVQDMDHENMFWYRQDPGLGLRLIYFSYDVKMKEKGDIPEGYSVSREKKERFSLILESASTNQTSMYLCASSPSAGPYNEQFFGPGTRLTVL.

The chain has TRBV5-4 and TRBJ2-5, with 8 nucleotides matching TRBD1. The V and J ends lost 4 bases and 3 bases, in that order; junction bases with no gene match: 2. The CDR3 runs 13 residues. Germline CDR1 reads SGHNT; CDR2 reads YYREEE (reference sequence). CDR3 nucleotide sequence: TGTGCCAGCAGCCAGGACAGGGAAGAGACCCAGTACTTC. Translated: CASSQDREETQYF.

This chain links TRBV10-2 with TRBJ1-1, with D perhaps TRBD1 (5 bases). The CDR3 spans 12 residues. Trimming removed 5 bases at V and 5 bases at J, with 9 bases between. The germline gives CDR1 WSHSY, CDR2 SAAADI. This chain's CDR3 is CASSPDRTEAFF. The CDR3 nucleotides are TGCGCCAGCAGTCCTGACAGAACTGAAGCTTTCTTT.

The rearrangement joins TRBV5-6 to TRBJ1-3, with TRBD1 as a possible D gene (6 bases). The CDR3 runs to 12 residues. V lost 2 bases and J 15 bases, leaving 15 bases between the germline ends. The germline CDR1 and CDR2 sequences are SGHDT and YYEEEE. CDR3 DNA sequence: TGTGCCAGCAGCTTCGGACAGACTTTGAGATATTTT. Translation: CASSFGQTLRYF.